This TCR beta chain came from a study of CD8 T cells in Susac syndrome. Trimming took 3 bases from V and 3 from J, leaving 18 bases between them. The germline V gene encodes CDR1 SQVTM and CDR2 ANQGSEA. This CDR3 spans 16 amino acids. It was with random hexamers that 0.5 to 1 ug RNA was reverse transcribed. The amplification used immunoSEQ multiplex PCR on TCR beta CDR3; it spanned 54 Vbeta and 13 Jbeta. MiXCR, run by TCRdb on the immunoSEQ multiplex PCR reads, gives a single entry per CDR3 protein. The sample shows about 240,000 distinct CDR3 sequences, about 96% of them seen only once. The genes are TRBV29-1 and TRBJ2-1; weak D call: TRBD1 (6 bases). Input material: CD4+ T cells from PBMCs. This TCR derives from a human donor with Susac syndrome. This CDR3 reads CSVDRVDQGRYNEQFF. The DNA for the CDR3 is TGCAGCGTTGATCGTGTGGATCAGGGGCGCTACAATGAGCAGTTCTTC.